One sample yielded the 16 T cell receptor beta chains listed below, sequenced in a study of regulatory T cells in long-lasting Graves disease. Time point reported: persistent/refractory GD, antithyroid drugs over 5 years with positive TRAb. Extracted PBMC RNA gave rise to the TCR library. According to the study, TCR beta libraries were built with iRepertoire HTBI primers and CDR3-region Arm-PCR. TCRdb redid the calling of the multiplex PCR reads with MiXCR, one entry per CDR3 protein. The sample includes 600,000 to 800,000 distinct CDR3 sequences, about 30% of them seen just once. The material was peripheral blood mononuclear cells (PBMCs), obtained when the disease was refractory, from a patient treated with antithyroid drugs. These TCRs come from a female donor with Graves disease.

This sequence joins TRBV7-9 and TRBJ1-5; D might be TRBD1 (6 bases). The V end lost 5 bases, the J end lost 6 bases, and 17 bases lay between the germline ends. This CDR3 contains 15 residues. Per the germline V gene, CDR1 is SEHNR and CDR2 is FQNEAQ (reference sequence). CDR3 sequence reads: CASSLGQNSGQPQHF. CDR3 in DNA: TGTGCCAGCAGCCTAGGACAGAATTCTGGTCAGCCCCAGCATTTT.

This clonotype has just a few counts. The J gene is TRBJ1-1, the V gene TRBV5-6; tentatively, D is TRBD1 (6 bases). The CDR3 length is 15 residues. Germline CDR1 reads SGHDT; CDR2 reads YYEEEE. The V and J ends lost 0 bases and 4 bases respectively, with 13 bases between them. The CDR3 reads CASSLETGRGTEAFF. CDR3 bases: TGTGCCAGCAGCTTGGAAACAGGGAGGGGCACTGAAGCTTTCTTT.

This clonotype has more than one count but fewer than ten. Given a much more abundant clone one base away, this may be a read error. The chain employs TRBV2 and TRBJ2-7, with D perhaps matching TRBD1 (6 bases). The V end lost 2 bases, the J end lost 2 bases, and 10 bases lay between the germline ends. The CDR3 consists of 14 residues. Germline CDR1 and CDR2: SNHLY and FYNNEI. The CDR3 reads CASSESGGAYEQYF. For the CDR3, the DNA is TGTGCCAGCAGTGAATCTGGGGGCGCCTACGAGCAGTACTTC.

This chain links TRBV9 with TRBJ1-2, with 7 bases fitting TRBD1. Germline loops: CDR1 SGDLS, CDR2 YYNGEE. The CDR3 is 16 amino acids. With 4 bases clipped from V and 5 bases from J, the junction kept 14 bases outside the gene matches. The CDR3 here is CASSPSRGGVGYGYTF. CDR3 in DNA: TGTGCCAGCAGCCCTTCCAGGGGGGGCGTGGGGTATGGCTACACCTTC.

The rearrangement joins TRBV6-1 to TRBJ2-7, with D tentatively TRBD2 (6 bases). The CDR3 is made up of 15 amino acids. Per the germline V gene, CDR1 is MNHNS and CDR2 is SASEGT. The V end lost 6 bases, the J end lost 1 base, and 16 bases lay between the germline ends. CDR3 amino acids: CASRPRDSHSYEQYF. The CDR3 region has the DNA TGTGCCAGCAGACCCAGGGACTCCCATTCCTACGAGCAGTACTTC.

V and J are TRBV12-3 or TRBV12-4 and TRBJ1-5; D ambiguous. Between the trimmed V and J ends, which lost 5 bases and 5 bases, there was a span of 13 bases. The CDR3 length is 14 residues. This CDR3 reads CASSQDGKDQPQHF. In nucleotides, the CDR3 is TGTGCCAGCAGTCAGGACGGTAAAGATCAGCCCCAGCATTTT.

The table lists this clonotype with many counts. V usage is TRBV6-1 and J usage is TRBJ1-2; 8 positions match TRBD1. The germline CDR1 and CDR2 sequences are MNHNS and SASEGT. The CDR3 length is 14 residues. The ends lost 3 bases at V and 12 bases at J; junction bases unmatched: 12. The CDR3 is CASSDALGTGHHTF. The CDR3 DNA follows: TGTGCCAGCAGTGATGCCCTCGGGACAGGCCACCACACCTTC.

Only a few counts were recorded for this clonotype. This chain joins TRBV7-3 and TRBJ1-2, with D hard to call. Germline assignment: CDR1 SGHTA and CDR2 FQGTGA. The CDR3 spans 14 residues. The V gene lost 5 bases and the J gene lost 7 bases, with 17 bases spanning the gap. The CDR3 protein is CASSPTPEVGGYTF. The CDR3 coding sequence is TGTGCCAGCAGCCCGACCCCTGAGGTCGGTGGCTACACCTTC.

V gene TRBV18 combines with J gene TRBJ2-3; D assignment may be TRBD1 or TRBD2 (5 bases each). CDR1 and CDR2 (germline): KGHSH, LQKENI. With 4 bases removed from V and 1 base from J, the gap between germline ends came to 15 bases. The CDR3 spans 16 residues. The chain's CDR3 is CASSRLGDPGTDTQYF. DNA of the CDR3: TGTGCCAGCTCACGGCTGGGGGACCCAGGCACAGATACGCAGTATTTT.

This clonotype was found a few times. This chain links TRBV7-8 with TRBJ1-5; D is undetermined. In germline, CDR1 is SGHVS, CDR2 FQNEAQ. V was cut by 3 bases and J by 6 bases, with 9 bases left in between. The CDR3 spans 13 residues. CDR3 coding DNA: TGTGCCAGCAGCTTGAAGGCAAGTCAGCCCCAGCATTTT. It specifies CASSLKASQPQHF.

This clonotype was observed a few times. This chain links TRBV12-3 or TRBV12-4 with TRBJ1-1; TRBD1 matches at 8 bases. The trim removed 4 bases at V and 6 bases at J, leaving 7 bases unmatched. This CDR3 contains 14 residues. CDR3 bases: TGTGCCAGCAGTTCGACAGGGGAGGCAGCTGAAGCTTTCTTT. Amino acid sequence: CASSSTGEAAEAFF.

This clonotype was detected many times. This chain links TRBV3-1 with TRBJ1-1, with a tentative D call TRBD1 (6 bases). CDR3 length: 13 residues. Trimming took 1 base from V and 7 from J, leaving 10 bases between them. Per germline, CDR1 LGHDT and CDR2 YNNKEL (reference sequence). Here the CDR3 DNA reads TGTGCCAGCAGCCAAGCGGACAGCTTTGAAGCTTTCTTT. This translates into CASSQADSFEAFF.

This clonotype was found many times. J is TRBJ1-2 and V is TRBV12-3 or TRBV12-4, with 9 bases fitting TRBD1. Trimming took 7 bases from V and 4 from J; bases not matched to a gene: 4. This CDR3 comprises 13 residues. This CDR3 reads CASTKGQGYGYTF. The CDR3 DNA sequence: TGTGCCAGCACCAAGGGACAGGGCTATGGCTACACCTTC.

The rearrangement uses TRBV2 and TRBJ1-3; D gene ambiguous. V was pared by 1 base and J by 2 bases, with 6 bases between. Germline V gene sequence: CDR1 SNHLY, CDR2 FYNNEI. This CDR3 has 14 residues. The CDR3 region has the DNA TGTGCCAGCAGTGAAGGGCGGACTGGAAACACCATATATTTT. It yields the protein CASSEGRTGNTIYF.

The chain combines TRBV3-1 with TRBJ1-1, with D possibly matching TRBD1 (5 bases). Germline V CDR1 and CDR2: LGHDT, YNNKEL (reference sequence). This CDR3 has 13 residues. V gave up 0 bases and J gave up 6 bases, with 8 bases separating them. CDR3 sequence (DNA): TGTGCCAGCAGCCAAGAGGGGACGGCTGAAGCTTTCTTT. Translating it yields CASSQEGTAEAFF. The variable domain in full, completed from reference TRBV3-1 and TRBJ1-1, reads DTAVSQTPKYLVTQMGNDKSIKCEQNLGHDTMYWYKQDSKKFLKIMFSYNNKELIINETVPNRFSPKSPDKAHLNLHINSLELGDSAVYFCASSQEGTAEAFFGQGTRLTVV.

This chain uses TRBV10-3 with TRBJ1-2, with a possible D match to TRBD1 (5 bases). Trimming left V 8 bases short and J 3 bases short, with 16 bases between. CDR1 ENHRY and CDR2 SYGVKD come from the germline V gene. CDR3 length: 14 residues. The CDR3 DNA reads as TGTGCCATCTGGGGGGGGATACTTGACTATGGCTACACCTTC. Translation: CAIWGGILDYGYTF.